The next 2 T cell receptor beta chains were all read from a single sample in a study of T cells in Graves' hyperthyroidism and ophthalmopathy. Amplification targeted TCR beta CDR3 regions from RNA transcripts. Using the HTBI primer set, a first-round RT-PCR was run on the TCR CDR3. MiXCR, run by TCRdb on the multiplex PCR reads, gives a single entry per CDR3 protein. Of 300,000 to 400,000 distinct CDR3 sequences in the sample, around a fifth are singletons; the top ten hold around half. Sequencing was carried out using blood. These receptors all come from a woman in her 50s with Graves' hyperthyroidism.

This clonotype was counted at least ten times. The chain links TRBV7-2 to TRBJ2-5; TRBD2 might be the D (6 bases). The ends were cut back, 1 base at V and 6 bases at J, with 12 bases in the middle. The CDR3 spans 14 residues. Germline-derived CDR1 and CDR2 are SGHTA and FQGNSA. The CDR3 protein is CASSLGRGRQTQYF. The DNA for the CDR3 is TGTGCCAGCAGCTTAGGACGGGGGAGACAGACCCAGTACTTC.

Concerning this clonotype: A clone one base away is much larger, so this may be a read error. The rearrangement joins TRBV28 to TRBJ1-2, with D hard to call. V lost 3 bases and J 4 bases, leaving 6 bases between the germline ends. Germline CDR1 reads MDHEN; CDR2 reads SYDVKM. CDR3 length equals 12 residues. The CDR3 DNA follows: TGTGCCAGCAGTTTGAGTCCCTATGGCTACACCTTC. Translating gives CASSLSPYGYTF.